This TCR beta chain was documented in a study of CD8+ T cells in alopecia areata. Study-level findings and limits: Scalp sequencing also captures normal skin's resident alphabeta T cells. TCR sharing across patients was less clear than in mice, possibly HLA-related.

As concerns this clone: The antigen remains unidentified.

CDR3 length: 14 residues. Germline V gives CDR1 MGHDK, CDR2 SYGVNS. V was pared by 0 bases and J by 2 bases, with 7 bases between. RNA extraction and reverse transcription yielded cDNA as sequencing template. Sequenced by immunoSEQ multiplex PCR; TCRdb stores in-frame clones only, minus some. Among 100,000 to 150,000 clones listed, almost 50% were seen once. The sample in question was CD8+ T cells sorted from blood, obtained at week 0. The TCR originated in a human donor with alopecia areata. The V gene is TRBV25-1, the J gene TRBJ1-1, with TRBD1 as a possible D gene (6 bases). CDR3: CASSEYRGNTEAFF. For the CDR3, the DNA is TGTGCCAGCAGTGAATACAGGGGTAACACTGAAGCTTTCTTT.